The 5 T cell receptor beta chains reported below all come from one sample, sequenced in a study of OX40 agonist ivuxolimab in advanced cancers. Sequencing was performed with immunoSEQ multiplex PCR; in TCRdb, only in-frame clones are kept and a portion is missing. Here the sample spans several thousand clones, approximately 73% being singletons. Sequences were derived from CD4+ or CD8+ T cells sorted from blood, sampled in a trial of the OX40 agonist ivuxolimab. The receptors here all came from an adult with an advanced solid tumor such as melanoma, head and neck, liver or kidney cancer.

J is TRBJ2-7 and V is TRBV18; D is perhaps TRBD1 (6 bases). CDR3 size: 12 residues. Germline lookup yields CDR1 KGHSH and CDR2 LQKENI. V lost 5 bases and J 4 bases, leaving 9 bases between the germline ends. CDR3 amino acids: CASSNRDYEQYF. The CDR3 coding sequence is TGTGCCAGCTCAAACAGGGATTACGAGCAGTACTTC.

V is TRBV11-3 and J is TRBJ2-1; the D gene could be TRBD1 or TRBD2 (7 bases each). The germline CDR1 and CDR2 sequences are SGHNT and YENEEA. This CDR3 contains 16 residues. The germline V and J ends were trimmed by 5 bases and 0 bases, with 14 bases remaining between them. For the CDR3, the DNA is TGTGCCAGCAGCCTCAGGGGGGGGAGCTCCTACAATGAGCAGTTCTTC. It is translated as CASSLRGGSSYNEQFF.

This chain joins TRBV7-8 and TRBJ1-1, with D unresolved. The CDR3 has 13 amino acids. CDR1 is SGHVS, CDR2 FQNEAQ, per germline. V dropped 6 bases and J dropped 2 bases, with 10 bases sitting between them. The CDR3 is CASSPTSNTEAFF. CDR3 in DNA: TGTGCCAGCAGTCCGACGTCTAACACTGAAGCTTTCTTT.

CDR3 nucleotide sequence: TGCAGCGTTGTGTCTGCGGACGGATACCGGGAGCTGTTTTTT. Encoded protein: CSVVSADGYRELFF. This sequence joins TRBV29-1 and TRBJ2-2; D uncertain. Trimming left V 4 bases short and J 9 bases short, with 18 bases between. Per germline, CDR1 SQVTM and CDR2 ANQGSEA. The CDR3 has 14 residues.

The chain combines TRBV4-3 with TRBJ2-7; D ambiguous. V lost 2 bases, J lost 2 bases, and 7 bases lay in between. Germline CDR1 LGHNA, CDR2 YSLEER. The CDR3 length is 13 residues. The CDR3 spells CASSQFIAYEQYF. The CDR3 DNA reads as TGCGCCAGCAGCCAATTCATCGCCTACGAGCAGTACTTC.